The rows below give T cell receptor beta chains drawn from one sample of a study of blood T cell repertoires in COVID-19. Produced via immunoSEQ multiplex PCR; TCRdb's table is partial and in-frame only. The sample lists some 130,000 clones; almost 85% were seen once. The sample taken for sequencing was peripheral blood. The receptors shown here come from a man aged 55 to 70 with acute or convalescent COVID-19. CDR3s include the opening cysteine and the closing phenylalanine or tryptophan. The order of the fields is clone size, J gene, V gene, D gene, CDR3 protein, CDR3 DNA. A D gene is named only where the DNA matches it firmly. Size is omitted from some rows. Given values are once, few, many or a class for expanded clones.

clone size: few
J gene: TRBJ2-7
V gene: TRBV5-1
D gene: NA
CDR3 protein: CASSLDSQLGYEQYF
CDR3 DNA: TGCGCCAGCAGCTTAGACAGCCAACTGGGCTACGAGCAGTACTTC

clone size: few
J gene: TRBJ2-1
V gene: TRBV28
D gene: NA
CDR3 protein: CASSLGGGSYNEQFF
CDR3 DNA: TGTGCCAGCAGTTTAGGTGGGGGGTCCTACAATGAGCAGTTCTTC

clone size: NA
J gene: TRBJ2-1
V gene: TRBV5-1
D gene: NA
CDR3 protein: CASSTDDSRGYEQFF
CDR3 DNA: TGCGCCAGCAGCACAGACGACAGCCGTGGTTATGAGCAGTTCTTC

clone size: NA
J gene: TRBJ2-7
V gene: TRBV10-2
D gene: TRBD2
CDR3 protein: CASSGLAASYEQYF
CDR3 DNA: TGCGCCAGCAGTGGACTAGCGGCGTCCTACGAGCAGTACTTC

clone size: NA
J gene: TRBJ2-6
V gene: TRBV29-1
D gene: TRBD1
CDR3 protein: CSDRQGHGSGANVLTF
CDR3 DNA: TGCAGCGACCGACAGGGACACGGCTCTGGGGCCAACGTCCTGACTTTC

clone size: NA
J gene: TRBJ1-5
V gene: TRBV5-1
D gene: TRBD1
CDR3 protein: CASTLGQGDQPQHF
CDR3 DNA: TGCGCCAGCACCCTGGGACAGGGGGATCAGCCCCAGCATTTT

clone size: NA
J gene: TRBJ2-1
V gene: TRBV5-1
D gene: TRBD1
CDR3 protein: CASSLVQGLTYNEQFF
CDR3 DNA: TGCGCCAGCAGCTTGGTACAGGGGCTTACCTACAATGAGCAGTTCTTC

clone size: once
J gene: TRBJ2-2
V gene: TRBV5-1
D gene: NA
CDR3 protein: CASSVAQFGNTGELFF
CDR3 DNA: TGCGCCAGCAGCGTGGCACAGTTCGGGAACACCGGGGAGCTGTTTTTT

clone size: NA
J gene: TRBJ1-2
V gene: TRBV5-5
D gene: TRBD1
CDR3 protein: CASSSGQGLGYTF
CDR3 DNA: TGTGCCAGCAGCTCTGGACAGGGCCTTGGCTACACCTTC

clone size: NA
J gene: TRBJ2-1
V gene: TRBV11-2
D gene: NA
CDR3 protein: CASSSYRGRGNEQFF
CDR3 DNA: TGTGCCAGCAGCTCTTACAGGGGTCGGGGGAATGAGCAGTTCTTC

clone size: NA
J gene: TRBJ2-1
V gene: TRBV5-8
D gene: NA
CDR3 protein: CASSLGRSSYNEQFF
CDR3 DNA: TGTGCCAGCAGCTTGGGCAGAAGCTCCTACAATGAGCAGTTCTTC

clone size: NA
J gene: TRBJ2-1
V gene: TRBV6-5
D gene: TRBD1
CDR3 protein: CASGRDRHNEQFF
CDR3 DNA: TGTGCCAGCGGCCGGGACAGGCACAATGAGCAGTTCTTC

clone size: once
J gene: TRBJ2-7
V gene: TRBV3-1/TRBV3-2
D gene: TRBD2
CDR3 protein: CASSLLAGAYEQYF
CDR3 DNA: TGTGCCAGCAGCCTTCTAGCGGGGGCCTACGAGCAGTACTTC

clone size: NA
J gene: TRBJ1-6
V gene: TRBV5-1
D gene: TRBD1
CDR3 protein: CASNQGYRGSNSPLHF
CDR3 DNA: TGCGCCAGCAATCAAGGATACAGGGGGAGTAATTCACCCCTCCACTTT

clone size: once
J gene: TRBJ2-3
V gene: TRBV6-5
D gene: TRBD1
CDR3 protein: CASRRQGLDTQYF
CDR3 DNA: TGTGCCAGCAGAAGACAGGGCTTAGATACGCAGTATTTT

clone size: NA
J gene: TRBJ2-5
V gene: TRBV15
D gene: NA
CDR3 protein: CATSREDRYETQYF
CDR3 DNA: TGTGCCACCAGCAGAGAAGACAGGTACGAGACCCAGTACTTC

clone size: NA
J gene: TRBJ2-1
V gene: TRBV11-3
D gene: NA
CDR3 protein: CASSLGSDNNEQFF
CDR3 DNA: TGTGCCAGCAGCTTAGGGTCCGACAACAATGAGCAGTTCTTC

clone size: NA
J gene: TRBJ2-7
V gene: TRBV28
D gene: NA
CDR3 protein: CASSSPSLVYEQYF
CDR3 DNA: TGTGCCAGCAGTTCCCCCTCGTTAGTTTACGAGCAGTACTTC

clone size: NA
J gene: TRBJ2-1
V gene: TRBV20-1
D gene: NA
CDR3 protein: CSALGVEQFF
CDR3 DNA: TGCAGTGCTCTAGGTGTGGAGCAGTTCTTC

clone size: NA
J gene: TRBJ2-5
V gene: TRBV9
D gene: TRBD2
CDR3 protein: CASSVTLAGGGETQYF
CDR3 DNA: TGTGCCAGCAGCGTTACCCTAGCGGGAGGGGGGGAGACCCAGTACTTC

clone size: NA
J gene: TRBJ2-1
V gene: TRBV4-1
D gene: TRBD1
CDR3 protein: CASSHWDRGQYEQFF
CDR3 DNA: TGCGCCAGCAGCCATTGGGACAGGGGGCAATATGAGCAGTTCTTC

clone size: NA
J gene: TRBJ1-3
V gene: TRBV29-1
D gene: TRBD1
CDR3 protein: CSVETGVGNTIYF
CDR3 DNA: TGCAGCGTTGAGACAGGGGTCGGAAACACCATATATTTT

clone size: NA
J gene: TRBJ1-3
V gene: TRBV28
D gene: NA
CDR3 protein: CASSFRGGRNTIYF
CDR3 DNA: TGTGCCAGCAGTTTTAGGGGGGGAAGAAACACCATATATTTT

clone size: few
J gene: TRBJ2-1
V gene: TRBV10-1
D gene: NA
CDR3 protein: CASRDQGRGNEQFF
CDR3 DNA: TGCGCCAGCAGGGATCAGGGAAGAGGCAATGAGCAGTTCTTC

clone size: NA
J gene: TRBJ2-1
V gene: TRBV15
D gene: NA
CDR3 protein: CATSRERLANGEQFF
CDR3 DNA: TGTGCCACCAGCAGAGAGAGGCTAGCGAATGGTGAGCAGTTCTTC

clone size: NA
J gene: TRBJ2-7
V gene: TRBV5-1
D gene: NA
CDR3 protein: CASSFRELNYEQYF
CDR3 DNA: TGCGCCAGCAGCTTCCGGGAGCTGAACTACGAGCAGTACTTC

clone size: NA
J gene: TRBJ1-4
V gene: TRBV29-1
D gene: NA
CDR3 protein: CSVEGGEGEKLFF
CDR3 DNA: TGCAGCGTTGAAGGGGGGGAAGGTGAAAAACTGTTTTTT

clone size: NA
J gene: TRBJ2-7
V gene: TRBV9
D gene: NA
CDR3 protein: CASSPDGDRHYEQYF
CDR3 DNA: TGTGCCAGCAGCCCCGACGGTGACAGACACTACGAGCAGTACTTC

clone size: NA
J gene: TRBJ2-1
V gene: TRBV2
D gene: NA
CDR3 protein: CASSIMAGGQFF
CDR3 DNA: TGTGCCAGCAGTATTATGGCCGGAGGGCAGTTCTTC

clone size: once
J gene: TRBJ1-2
V gene: TRBV19
D gene: NA
CDR3 protein: CASSEQGTPLYGYTF
CDR3 DNA: TGTGCCAGTAGTGAACAGGGAACCCCTCTTTATGGCTACACCTTC

clone size: NA
J gene: TRBJ2-4
V gene: TRBV20-1
D gene: NA
CDR3 protein: CSASVQGTLQYF
CDR3 DNA: TGCAGTGCTAGTGTACAGGGTACTCTTCAGTACTTC

clone size: NA
J gene: TRBJ2-6
V gene: TRBV27
D gene: NA
CDR3 protein: CASTPRGGANVLTF
CDR3 DNA: TGTGCCAGCACACCCCGGGGGGGGGCCAACGTCCTGACTTTC

clone size: NA
J gene: TRBJ1-4
V gene: TRBV5-1
D gene: TRBD1
CDR3 protein: CASRGTGGEEKLFF
CDR3 DNA: TGCGCCAGCAGGGGGACAGGGGGAGAAGAAAAACTGTTTTTT

clone size: NA
J gene: TRBJ1-1
V gene: TRBV27
D gene: TRBD1
CDR3 protein: CASSASRGVYTEAFF
CDR3 DNA: TGTGCCAGCAGTGCCTCCAGGGGGGTGTACACTGAAGCTTTCTTT

clone size: few
J gene: TRBJ2-2
V gene: TRBV23-1
D gene: NA
CDR3 protein: CASSQSSGGRAGELFF
CDR3 DNA: TGCGCCAGCAGTCAGTCGTCAGGGGGGCGCGCCGGGGAGCTGTTTTTT

clone size: NA
J gene: TRBJ2-3
V gene: TRBV18
D gene: NA
CDR3 protein: CASSRRTDTQYF
CDR3 DNA: TGTGCCAGCTCACGTAGAACAGATACGCAGTATTTT

clone size: few
J gene: TRBJ2-7
V gene: TRBV5-1
D gene: NA
CDR3 protein: CASSLVVQAYEQYF
CDR3 DNA: TGCGCCAGCAGCTTGGTTGTCCAAGCGTACGAGCAGTACTTC

clone size: NA
J gene: TRBJ1-1
V gene: TRBV6-1
D gene: NA
CDR3 protein: CASSEGSYRPADTEAFF
CDR3 DNA: TGTGCCAGCAGTGAAGGGTCCTACCGACCCGCGGACACTGAAGCTTTCTTT

clone size: NA
J gene: TRBJ1-2
V gene: TRBV24-1
D gene: NA
CDR3 protein: CATSVAGGFGYTF
CDR3 DNA: TGTGCCACCAGTGTCGCGGGGGGTTTTGGCTACACCTTC

clone size: NA
J gene: TRBJ2-5
V gene: TRBV11-3
D gene: TRBD2
CDR3 protein: CASSPGGGQETQYF
CDR3 DNA: TGTGCCAGCAGCCCCGGGGGGGGCCAAGAGACCCAGTACTTC

clone size: NA
J gene: TRBJ2-5
V gene: TRBV19
D gene: NA
CDR3 protein: CASSNEAAKETQYF
CDR3 DNA: TGTGCCAGTTCTAACGAGGCAGCAAAAGAGACCCAGTACTTC

clone size: NA
J gene: TRBJ2-1
V gene: TRBV4-1
D gene: TRBD2
CDR3 protein: CASSQTQRGGNEQFF
CDR3 DNA: TGCGCCAGCAGCCAAACCCAGCGGGGGGGCAATGAGCAGTTCTTC

clone size: NA
J gene: TRBJ1-5
V gene: TRBV30
D gene: NA
CDR3 protein: CAWSRGFDSNQPQHF
CDR3 DNA: TGTGCCTGGAGCCGGGGGTTTGATAGCAATCAGCCCCAGCATTTT

clone size: NA
J gene: TRBJ2-3
V gene: TRBV10-1
D gene: NA
CDR3 protein: CASSDPGAPTDTQYF
CDR3 DNA: TGCGCCAGCAGTGACCCAGGGGCCCCCACAGATACGCAGTATTTT

clone size: NA
J gene: TRBJ2-3
V gene: TRBV29-1
D gene: TRBD1
CDR3 protein: CSLGTGMSTDTQYF
CDR3 DNA: TGCAGCCTGGGGACAGGGATGAGCACAGATACGCAGTATTTT

clone size: NA
J gene: TRBJ2-3
V gene: TRBV5-1
D gene: TRBD2
CDR3 protein: CASSLAGGSDTQYF
CDR3 DNA: TGCGCCAGCAGCCTAGCGGGAGGGTCAGATACGCAGTATTTT

clone size: NA
J gene: TRBJ1-6
V gene: TRBV7-9
D gene: TRBD1
CDR3 protein: CASSPEGRGYNSPLHF
CDR3 DNA: TGTGCCAGCAGCCCCGAGGGCAGGGGGTATAATTCACCCCTCCACTTT

clone size: NA
J gene: TRBJ1-1
V gene: TRBV19
D gene: NA
CDR3 protein: CASINWANTEAFF
CDR3 DNA: TGTGCCAGTATCAATTGGGCGAACACTGAAGCTTTCTTT

clone size: few
J gene: TRBJ1-6
V gene: TRBV3-1/TRBV3-2
D gene: NA
CDR3 protein: CASSQERGLNSPLHF
CDR3 DNA: TGTGCCAGCAGCCAAGAGAGGGGGTTGAATTCACCCCTCCACTTT